This T cell receptor beta chain stems from a study of blood T cell repertoires in COVID-19 (dated by TCRdb to the early 2020s). Turning to the overall study: Samples from collaborators originated in the United States, Italy and Spain and spanned both the acute and convalescent phases of COVID-19. The samples were drawn from the first 160 participants of the ongoing ImmuneRACE study and from under 1,500 subjects provided by 6 global collaborators. Deeply sampled blood TCRbeta repertoires from subjects exposed to, actively infected with, or recovered from COVID-19 were included in the dataset. The prospective study material was composed of cDNA or gDNA derived from T cells, B-cell-depleted T cells, or PBMCs. Where HLA class I and class II types were available, the types were taken from metadata supplied by the sample provider, not from assay-based typing. A de-identified subject ID, COVID-19 status, age in years and sex were almost always included in the sample metadata. A freely available public database, intended as a resource for researchers studying the immune response to SARS-CoV-2, is where the repertoires were released. Study-wide findings and limitations: How much clinical and demographic metadata was included differed by source and by participant, and the metadata was provided uncurated.

Points on this clone: No cognate antigen has been identified for it. No quality values exist for individual bases; no much larger clone is one base distant.

V loses 4 bases, J loses 14 bases, and the germline ends lie 12 bases apart. According to the germline V gene (reference sequence), CDR1 reads DFQATT and CDR2 reads SNEGSKA. Counted from cysteine to phenylalanine, this CDR3 has 11 amino acids. Just the 33-base CDR3 DNA is kept, in frame starting at base 1. Each collaborating institution followed its own protocols to collect whole blood in K2EDTA tubes. For TCRbeta analysis, collaborator samples were shipped as frozen whole blood, as isolated PBMCs, or as DNA extracted from either sample type. TCRbeta CDR3 regions were amplified from genomic DNA by means of the immunoSEQ Assay, a bias-controlled multiplex PCR. For the original study's pipeline: The number of nucleated cells in each sample was estimated from the amplification of reference gene primers within the assay. Sequence reads were collapsed and filtered to measure the absolute abundance of every unique TCRbeta CDR3 rearrangement. For each sample, productive Simpson clonality was calculated as the square root of Simpson's diversity index across productive rearrangements. The clones in this table, taken by TCRdb from immuneACCESS, are in-frame only. Not every clone is retained; where verified, under half of the shortfall comes from an unresolved V gene, and the cause of the rest is unknown. The V and J calls and clone size are taken from that table; D and trimming were inferred from the DNA. This sample comprises approximately 210,000 clones, about four fifths of them detected only once. The ten largest clones capture about 12% of the sample.

The source material was peripheral blood. This receptor was identified in a woman in her forties with acute or convalescent COVID-19. The rearranged chain carries TRBV20-1 and TRBJ1-6, and perhaps TRBD1 as D gene, on 6 matching bases. In nucleotides, the sequence is TGCAGTGCTACAGTAGGACAGACCCTCCACTTT. The encoded protein is CSATVGQTLHF.